These 5 T cell receptor beta chains originate from one sample sequenced in a study of persistence of HIV-infected CD4 T cells. The antigens of these receptors remain unknown. Stimulation used about 9.2 ug/mL lysate from CMV-infected fibroblasts. Memory cells lacking CD40L and CD69 with high CD45RO were sorted. Sequencing used immunoSEQ version 4 in survey mode. Sequenced by immunoSEQ multiplex PCR; TCRdb stores in-frame clones only, minus some. Found here are 25,000 to 35,000 clones, roughly four fifths of them singletons; the top ten hold 0.8% to 0.9%. Sequencing was performed on CD4+ T cells sorted from PBMCs after approximately 19-hour stimulation, taken from a patient who received antiretroviral therapy. Receptors were obtained from an adult man with HIV who was CMV-seropositive.

The V and J genes are TRBV6-5 and TRBJ1-6, with 7 bases lining up with TRBD1. V shed 2 bases, J shed 11 bases, and the junction held 6 bases outside the gene matches. CDR1 and CDR2 (germline): MNHEY, SVGAGI. The CDR3 runs 14 residues. In DNA, the CDR3 is TGTGCCAGCAGTTACCGGGGACAGAGGACACCCCTCCACTTT. Its translation is CASSYRGQRTPLHF.

The J gene is TRBJ1-1, the V gene TRBV21-1; TRBD1, the D gene given by the table, was not confirmed from the DNA. TRBV21-1 corresponds to a pseudogene. There are 13 residues in the CDR3. DNA for the CDR3: TGTGCCAGCCGCAGGACAGGGGGGACTGAAGCTTTCTTT. Its protein product is CASRRTGGTEAFF.

This chain connects TRBV20-1 to TRBJ2-7, with 7 bases identical to TRBD1. The CDR3 loop spans 13 amino acids. The J segment lost 3 bases and the V segment lost 3 bases, leaving 5 bases of the junction unmatched. Germline values: CDR1 DFQATT, CDR2 SNEGSKA (reference sequence). CDR3: CSASRRGFYEQYF. CDR3 DNA: TGCAGTGCTAGTCGCAGGGGGTTCTACGAGCAGTACTTC.

The V gene is TRBV7-6, the J gene TRBJ1-1; D call uncertain. Trimming left V 1 base short and J 2 bases short, with 8 bases between. Germline CDR1 reads SGHVS; CDR2 reads FNYEAQ. The CDR3 spans 14 residues. The CDR3 DNA follows: TGTGCCAGCAGCTTAGGGGCGGCTAACACTGAAGCTTTCTTT. Protein product: CASSLGAANTEAFF.

V usage is TRBV6-2 or TRBV6-3 and J usage is TRBJ2-7; 8 positions match TRBD2. V shed 5 bases, J shed 2 bases, and the junction held 8 bases outside the gene matches. This CDR3 is 15 amino acids long. Germline CDR1 and CDR2: MNHEY and SVGEGT. The chain's CDR3 is CASSSGGGGTYEQYF. CDR3 bases: TGTGCCAGCAGTAGCGGGGGCGGGGGCACCTACGAGCAGTACTTC.